This T cell receptor beta chain was profiled in a study of T-cell reconstitution after alpha-beta-depleted transplantation in children. Whole-study findings and limits: As was reported, about two months after transplant, alpha-beta T cells came from several hundred expanded graft clones. Once a year had passed after transplant, T-cell counts and diversity came mostly from newly produced T cells.

This clonotype has a count of ten or more. Its antigen is still unknown. Using unique molecular identifiers, the investigators prepared the TCRbeta library. TCRdb recomputed calls from the PCR reads with MiXCR, one row per CDR3 protein. The table includes a few hundred thousand distinct CDR3 sequences, approximately 42% detected once. This sequence was found in a girl between 2 and 10 years old with aplastic anemia, due to receive a stem cell transplant. Sequencing was performed on PBMCs, taken before TCRalphabeta/CD19-depleted stem cell transplant.

This chain's CDR3 is CASSQERRGSSSGRSHEQFF. CDR3 DNA: TGCGCCAGCAGCCAAGAAAGAAGGGGATCATCTAGCGGGAGAAGTCATGAGCAGTTCTTC. The chain has TRBV4-1 and TRBJ2-1; 10 bases fit TRBD2. Looked up from germline, CDR1 is MGHRA and CDR2 is YSYEKL. The CDR3 has 20 amino acids. Trimming removed 0 bases from V and 8 bases from J; junction bases left unmatched: 19.